This T cell receptor (beta chain) originates from a study of control samples from healthy donors and cancer patients. The protocol was immunoSEQ multiplex PCR, while the TCRdb copy is restricted to in-frame clones and leaves out a portion. The data show around 140,000 clones, with roughly 91% seen just once and roughly 8% held by the top ten. V was pared by 0 bases and J by 12 bases, with 15 bases between. This CDR3 contains 13 residues. CDR1 is KGHSH and CDR2 is LQKENI in the germline V gene. The specimen was PBMCs. The TCR originated in a man aged 50 to 59 with head and neck cancer. The chain combines TRBV18 with TRBJ2-7; no clear D gene. CDR3 DNA: TGTGCCAGCTCACCACCGGTATACGGAGAGTTGTACTTC. This sequence encodes CASSPPVYGELYF.